This TCR beta chain was found in a study of T cells in Graves' hyperthyroidism and ophthalmopathy. General study findings and limits: Blood samples included most of the expanded thyroid clonotypes exceeding 0.001.

Amplification of TCR beta CDR3 regions used RNA as the template. The HTBI primer set drove a first-round RT-PCR of the TCR CDR3. One entry per CDR3 protein results from TCRdb running MiXCR on the multiplex PCR reads. The sample consists of 370,000 or so distinct CDR3 sequences, roughly 25% of them appearing once. The authors obtained PBMCs from roughly 10 ml of fresh peripheral blood. This clonotype was counted a few times. Its cognate antigen is unknown. This TCR was recovered from a man aged 50-60 years with Graves' hyperthyroidism. The sample was blood.

The CDR3 spells CASSLRWTSYEQYF. CDR3 bases: TGTGCCAGCAGTTTAAGGTGGACTAGCTACGAGCAGTACTTC. V and J are TRBV28 and TRBJ2-7; TRBD2 matches at 7 bases. CDR3 length equals 14 residues. In germline, CDR1 is MDHEN, CDR2 SYDVKM. The V and J ends lost 2 bases and 3 bases, in that order; junction bases with no gene match: 4.